The T cell receptor (beta chain) under discussion was sequenced for a study of response to subunit inactivated influenza vaccine. The CDR3 contains 16 residues. V lost 6 bases to trimming and J lost 2 bases, with 19 bases between them. This clonotype came up a few times. TCRdb redid the calling of the RT-PCR reads with MiXCR, one entry per CDR3 protein. The table lists about 780,000 distinct CDR3 sequences, 15% to 20% of them singletons, with approximately 10% in the top ten. The receptor was derived from a man aged 50-59 years who received an inactivated influenza vaccine. The chain couples TRBV12-3 or TRBV12-4 to TRBJ1-2; D not certain. Sequenced here: PBMCs from blood, sampled roughly 5 days after vaccination. As DNA, the CDR3 is TGTGCCAGCAGCCCGAATTTGGCAGTTGTGAACTATGGCTACACCTTC. This gives the protein CASSPNLAVVNYGYTF.